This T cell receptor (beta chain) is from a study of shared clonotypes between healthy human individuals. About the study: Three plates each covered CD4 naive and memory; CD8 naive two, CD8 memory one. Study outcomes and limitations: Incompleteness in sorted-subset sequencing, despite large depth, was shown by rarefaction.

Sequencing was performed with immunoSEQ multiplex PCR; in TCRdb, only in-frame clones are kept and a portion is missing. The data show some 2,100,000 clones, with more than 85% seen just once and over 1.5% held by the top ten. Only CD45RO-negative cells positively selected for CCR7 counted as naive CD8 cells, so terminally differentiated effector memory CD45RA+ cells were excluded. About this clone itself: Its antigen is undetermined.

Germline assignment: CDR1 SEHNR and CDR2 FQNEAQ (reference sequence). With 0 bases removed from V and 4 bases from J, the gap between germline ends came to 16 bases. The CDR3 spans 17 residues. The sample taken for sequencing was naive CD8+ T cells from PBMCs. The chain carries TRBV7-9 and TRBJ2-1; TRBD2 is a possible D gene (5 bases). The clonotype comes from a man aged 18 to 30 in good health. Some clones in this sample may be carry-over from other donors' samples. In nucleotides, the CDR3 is TGTGCCAGCAGCTTAGCTTTAGGAGGATTTCTATACAATGAGCAGTTCTTC. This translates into CASSLALGGFLYNEQFF.